This paragraph covers one TCR beta chain sequence. The specificity of this receptor is unknown. No much larger clone exists at a distance of one base, and base qualities are not known. CDR1 and CDR2 are read off the germline V gene (reference sequence) as DFQATT and SNEGSKA. The CDR3 runs 14 amino acids, cysteine and phenylalanine included. The read is trimmed to its CDR3 DNA, 42 bases read in frame from base 1. V sheds 2 bases and J sheds 5 bases, leaving 14 bases between their ends. This sample was taken from a study of T cells in Graves' hyperthyroidism and ophthalmopathy (dated by TCRdb to between 2017 and 2020). About the investigation overall: Peripheral blood was sampled at the time of initial diagnosis, prior to any treatment. TCR V-J signatures able to tell the groups apart were searched for in a discovery cohort of some 100 patients, of whom fewer than 45 had Graves' ophthalmopathy and under 65 had stable Graves' hyperthyroidism. Whether ophthalmopathy could be predicted prospectively was tested in an independent validation cohort made up of under 20 hyperthyroidism patients plus 17 patients who later progressed to ophthalmopathy. The 100 discovery patients were randomly split 7:3 into training and test sets. In more than 5 Graves' hyperthyroidism patients, the study also compared T-cell repertoires from thyroid tissue with T-cell repertoires from blood. Once sampling was done, hyperthyroidism patients were given methimazole at a starting dose of 30 mg daily, whereas ophthalmopathy patients were given high-dose intravenous methylprednisolone. The paper describes TCR Vbeta CDR3 sequencing of 130 to 150 peripheral blood samples, made up of around 41 ophthalmopathy patients, approximately 73 hyperthyroidism patients and 17 progressor patients.

The TCR beta CDR3 regions were amplified from the RNA transcripts. The first round of RT-PCR for the TCR CDR3 was performed with the HTBI primer set and the Qiagen OneStep RT-PCR kit. Libraries were constructed in a second round of multiplex PCR, after which size selection and purification were carried out. Libraries were sequenced paired-end with 100 bp reads on an Illumina HiSeq2000. In the original analysis: Raw data were processed with SOAPnuke, discarding reads with adapters, uncalled bases, mean Phred below 15, or no exact constant-primer or identifier match. High-quality paired reads were merged using COPE v1.2.5, and each unique nucleotide sequence was defined as a clonotype. MiTCR v1.1 was used to align clonotypes to the IMGT TRBV, TRBD and TRBJ reference segments. Only V-J combinations with frequency above 0.0001, covering approximately 99% of repertoires, were analysed. The TCS score was defined as the ratio of F50 (clonal expansion) to E x V (chaos), calculated using BLOSUM62-based TCRdist between CDR3 peptides within each V-J. Welch's t-statistics and random forest reduced 500 to 650 V-J features to about 13, which were used in a naive Bayes classifier (R e1071). TCRdb trimmed the raw reads at Q25, called clones with MiXCR and kept productive beta chains. Each record represents a unique CDR3 protein, reported with the most common genes and DNA among its rows. For this entry, the V and J calls and clone size follow TCRdb and not the study's own pipeline. A total of 350,000 or so distinct CDR3 sequences appear in this sample, around 23% of them only once. 50% of the sample is taken by the ten largest.

Points the paper makes about the study in general: No statistical method was used to set the sample size in advance, and investigators knew the group allocation. During validation, the model predicted progression to ophthalmopathy a median of about 5.9 months ahead of onset, with almost 71% sensitivity and about 72% specificity. Most expanded thyroid clonotypes (frequency above 0.001) were also found in blood, which suggests that blood repertoires may mirror thyroid immune responses. In cross-validation, a model built on a 13 V-J signature told ophthalmopathy apart from stable hyperthyroidism with approximately 90% sensitivity and around 81% specificity, and in testing the same model reached 80%/75%.

Stable Graves' hyperthyroidism was defined as the absence of progression to ophthalmopathy over 18 months of follow-up. Hyperthyroidism patients were newly diagnosed, had a disease duration of under 2 months, and were aged 18 to 65 years. Patients with uncontrolled infections, other autoimmune diseases, pregnancy or lactation were excluded. Diagnoses relied on clinical symptoms, serum thyroxine and TRAb, thyroid ultrasound and orbital computed tomography. Ficoll-Paque density gradient centrifugation was used to isolate PBMCs from around 9.1 ml of fresh peripheral blood. Total RNA was extracted using Trizol reagent, and RNA quality was assessed on an Agilent 2100 Bioanalyzer.

The TCR was taken from a woman aged 45-65 years with Graves' hyperthyroidism. Source material: blood. The chain links TRBV20-1 with TRBJ2-3; perhaps TRBD2 is the D gene, with 6 bases matching. The DNA is as follows: TGCAGTGCTAGACGACTAGTTTTTGAAGATACGCAGTATTTT. Its product reads: CSARRLVFEDTQYF.